This TCR beta chain is from a study of cytomegalovirus exposure and HLA in healthy donors. There are a few counts of this clone. Its target is not known. Primers: 60 Vbeta forward and 13 Jbeta reverse. As handled by the study authors: An analysis that came later counted some 81 million unique TCR beta chains, approximately 10 million shared. The data were produced by immunoSEQ multiplex PCR, yet TCRdb's version contains in-frame clones alone and is incomplete. D and trimming were read from the DNA, whereas the V and J calls and clone size are those reported in that table. The sample has some 78,000 clones, 80% seen once; the top ten hold 20% to 30%. The study, taken as a whole, reports: As a later analysis showed, a missense DCLRE1C variant was linked to trimming of TCR beta V- and J-genes. Most sequenced TCRs were rare (though some public TCRs occurred in many donors). Using a false discovery rate of 0.05, a later analysis showed that about 16,000 TCR beta sequences were associated with HLA alleles.

Sequenced material: PBMCs. This receptor was obtained from a woman aged 45 to 65 in good health and CMV-seropositive.

CDR3 coding DNA: TGTGCCAGCAGTTCCGGGGGTGCAGGGAATTCCTACAATGAGCAGTTCTTC. Translation: CASSSGGAGNSYNEQFF. The J gene is TRBJ2-1, the V gene TRBV11-3, with D perhaps matching TRBD2 (6 bases). Deletions cut 6 bases from V and 1 base from J, with 19 bases between. Germline V gene lookup returns CDR1 SGHNT and CDR2 YENEEA. This CDR3 comprises 17 residues.